The entry that follows covers one TCR beta chain sequence. TCRdb passed the RT-PCR reads through MiXCR, listing each CDR3 protein once. The sample holds 550,000 to 750,000 distinct CDR3 sequences, over 12% seen once. J was trimmed by 5 bases and V by 5 bases; bases with no gene match: 3. CDR1 is MNHEY and CDR2 is SVGEGT in the germline V gene. The CDR3 spans 15 residues. Sequencing was carried out using memory CD4+ T cells from blood. V usage is TRBV6-2 or TRBV6-3 and J usage is TRBJ2-3; 14 nucleotides match TRBD2. The TCR comes from a female donor in good health, serving as a healthy control. CDR3 sequence reads: CASSRGLAGVDTQYF. DNA of the CDR3: TGTGCCAGCAGTAGGGGACTAGCGGGAGTAGATACGCAGTATTTT.